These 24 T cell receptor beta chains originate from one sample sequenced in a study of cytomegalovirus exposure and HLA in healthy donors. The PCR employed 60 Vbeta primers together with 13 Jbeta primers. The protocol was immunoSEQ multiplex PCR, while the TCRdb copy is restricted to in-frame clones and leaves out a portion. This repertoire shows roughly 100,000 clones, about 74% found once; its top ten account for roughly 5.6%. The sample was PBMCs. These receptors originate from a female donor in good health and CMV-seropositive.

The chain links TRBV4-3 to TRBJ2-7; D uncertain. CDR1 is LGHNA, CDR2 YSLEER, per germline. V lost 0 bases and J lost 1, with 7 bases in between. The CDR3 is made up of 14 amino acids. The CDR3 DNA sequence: TGCGCCAGCAGCCAAGATCCGGAGTCCTACGAGCAGTACTTC. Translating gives CASSQDPESYEQYF.

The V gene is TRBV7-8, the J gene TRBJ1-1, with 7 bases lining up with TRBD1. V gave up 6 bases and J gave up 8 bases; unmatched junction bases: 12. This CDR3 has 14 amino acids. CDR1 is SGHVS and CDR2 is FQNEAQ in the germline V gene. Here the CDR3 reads CASRQAGGPYEAFF. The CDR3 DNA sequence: TGTGCCAGCAGGCAGGCAGGGGGACCTTACGAAGCTTTCTTT.

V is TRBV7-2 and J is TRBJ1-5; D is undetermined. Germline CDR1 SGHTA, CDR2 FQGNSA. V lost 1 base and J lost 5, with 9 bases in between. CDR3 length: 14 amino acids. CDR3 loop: CASSLVGRDQPQHF. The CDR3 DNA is TGTGCCAGCAGCTTAGTGGGGAGGGATCAGCCCCAGCATTTT. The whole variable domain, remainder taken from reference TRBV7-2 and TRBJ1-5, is GAGVSQSPSNKVTEKGKDVELRCDPISGHTALYWYRQSLGQGLEFLIYFQGNSAPDKSGLPSDRFSAERTGGSVSTLTIQRTQQEDSAVYLCASSLVGRDQPQHFGDGTRLSIL.

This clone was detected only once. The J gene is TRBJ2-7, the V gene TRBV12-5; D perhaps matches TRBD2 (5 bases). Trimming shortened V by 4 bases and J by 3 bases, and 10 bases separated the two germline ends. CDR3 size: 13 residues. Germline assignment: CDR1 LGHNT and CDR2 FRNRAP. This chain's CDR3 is CASGSGIDYEQYF. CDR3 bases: TGTGCTAGTGGTTCCGGGATCGACTACGAGCAGTACTTC.

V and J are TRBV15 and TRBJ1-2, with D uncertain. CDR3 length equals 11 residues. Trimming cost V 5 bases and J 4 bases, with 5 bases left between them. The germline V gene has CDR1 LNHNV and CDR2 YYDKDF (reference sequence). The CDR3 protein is CATSSIYGYTF. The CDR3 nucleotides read TGTGCCACCAGCTCAATCTATGGCTACACCTTC. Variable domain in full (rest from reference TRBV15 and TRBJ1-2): DAMVIQNPRYQVTQFGKPVTLSCSQTLNHNVMYWYQQKSSQAPKLLFHYYDKDFNNEADTPDNFQSRRPNTSFCFLDIRSPGLGDTAMYLCATSSIYGYTFGSGTRLTVV.

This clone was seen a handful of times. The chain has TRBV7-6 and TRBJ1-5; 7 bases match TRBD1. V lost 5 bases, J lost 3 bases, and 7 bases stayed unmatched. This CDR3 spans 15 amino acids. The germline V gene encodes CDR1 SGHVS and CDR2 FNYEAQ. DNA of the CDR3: TGTGCCAGCAGCCCGGGACAGCAGGTCAATCAGCCCCAGCATTTT. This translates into CASSPGQQVNQPQHF.

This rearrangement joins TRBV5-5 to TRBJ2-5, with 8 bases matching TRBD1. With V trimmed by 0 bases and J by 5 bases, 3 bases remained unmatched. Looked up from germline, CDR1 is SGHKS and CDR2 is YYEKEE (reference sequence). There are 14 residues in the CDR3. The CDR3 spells CASSLGQGWETQYF. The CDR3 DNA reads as TGTGCCAGCAGCTTGGGACAGGGGTGGGAGACCCAGTACTTC.

CDR3 region: CASREVGTSSVNEQFF. The CDR3, as DNA: TGTGCCAGCAGAGAGGTTGGGACTAGCTCGGTCAATGAGCAGTTCTTC. The genes are TRBV27 and TRBJ2-1; the match to TRBD2 covers 9 bases. Germline trimming cut 6 bases from V and 6 bases from J; bases unmatched to any gene: 12. The CDR3 runs to 16 residues. CDR1 and CDR2 from the germline V gene are MNHEY and SMNVEV (reference sequence).

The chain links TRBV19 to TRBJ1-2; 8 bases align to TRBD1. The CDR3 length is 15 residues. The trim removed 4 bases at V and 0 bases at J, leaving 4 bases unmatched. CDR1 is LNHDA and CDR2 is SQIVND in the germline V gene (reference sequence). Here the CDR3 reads CASSTPRGPNYGYTF. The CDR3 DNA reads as TGTGCCAGTAGTACCCCCAGGGGGCCTAACTATGGCTACACCTTC.

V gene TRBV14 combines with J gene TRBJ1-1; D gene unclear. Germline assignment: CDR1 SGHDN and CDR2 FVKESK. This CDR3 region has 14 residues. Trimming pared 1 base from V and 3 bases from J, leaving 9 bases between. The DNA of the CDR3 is TGTGCCAGCAGCCAAGGGTTGAGTGACACTGAAGCTTTCTTT. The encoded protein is CASSQGLSDTEAFF.

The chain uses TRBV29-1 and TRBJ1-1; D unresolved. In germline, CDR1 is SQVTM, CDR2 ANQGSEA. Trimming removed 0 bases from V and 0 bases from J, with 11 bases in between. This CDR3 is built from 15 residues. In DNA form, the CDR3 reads TGCAGCGTTGAAGATCATGGCGGAATGAACACTGAAGCTTTCTTT. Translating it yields CSVEDHGGMNTEAFF.

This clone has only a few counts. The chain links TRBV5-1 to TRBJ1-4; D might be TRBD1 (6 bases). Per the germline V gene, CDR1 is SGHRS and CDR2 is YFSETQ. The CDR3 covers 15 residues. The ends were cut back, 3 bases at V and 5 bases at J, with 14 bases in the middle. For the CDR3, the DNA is TGCGCCAGCAGCTCAGGACTGACAGGAAATGAAAAACTGTTTTTT. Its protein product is CASSSGLTGNEKLFF.

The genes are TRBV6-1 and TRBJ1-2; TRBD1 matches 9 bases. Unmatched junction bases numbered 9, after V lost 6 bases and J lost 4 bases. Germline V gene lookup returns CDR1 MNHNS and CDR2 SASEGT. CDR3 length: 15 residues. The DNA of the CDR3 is TGTGCCAGCAGCGAACAGGGGGCGTTCGGCTATGGCTACACCTTC. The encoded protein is CASSEQGAFGYGYTF.

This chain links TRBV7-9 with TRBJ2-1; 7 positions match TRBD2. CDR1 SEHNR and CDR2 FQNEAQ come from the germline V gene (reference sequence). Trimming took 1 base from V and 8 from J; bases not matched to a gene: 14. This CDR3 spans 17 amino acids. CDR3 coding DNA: TGTGCCAGCAGCTTAGGTTTCATTGCGCGGGAGAAGGATGAGCAGTTCTTC. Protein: CASSLGFIAREKDEQFF. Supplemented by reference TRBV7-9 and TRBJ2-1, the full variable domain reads DTGVSQNPRHKITKRGQNVTFRCDPISEHNRLYWYRQTLGQGPEFLTYFQNEAQLEKSRLLSDRFSAERPKGSFSTLEIQRTEQGDSAMYLCASSLGFIAREKDEQFFGPGTRLTVL.

The CDR3 loop is CASSPMEGMAFF. The CDR3 DNA reads as TGTGCCAGCTCTCCGATGGAGGGCATGGCTTTCTTT. The chain carries TRBV18 and TRBJ1-1; no clear D gene. V dropped 6 bases and J dropped 11 bases, with 16 bases sitting between them. The CDR3 length is 12 residues. From germline, CDR1 is KGHSH and CDR2 LQKENI.

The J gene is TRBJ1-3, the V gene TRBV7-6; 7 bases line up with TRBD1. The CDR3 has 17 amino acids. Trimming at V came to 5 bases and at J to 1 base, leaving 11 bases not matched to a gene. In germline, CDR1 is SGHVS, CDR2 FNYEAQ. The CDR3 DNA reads TGTGCCAGCAGCACCGGGGACAGCTACGCTTCTGGAAACACCATATATTTT. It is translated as CASSTGDSYASGNTIYF.

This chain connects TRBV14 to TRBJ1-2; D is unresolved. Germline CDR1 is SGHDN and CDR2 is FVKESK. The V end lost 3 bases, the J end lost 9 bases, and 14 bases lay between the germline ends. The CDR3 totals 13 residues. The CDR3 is CASSQLISSSYTF. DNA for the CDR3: TGTGCCAGCAGCCAGCTAATCTCGTCCAGCTACACCTTC.

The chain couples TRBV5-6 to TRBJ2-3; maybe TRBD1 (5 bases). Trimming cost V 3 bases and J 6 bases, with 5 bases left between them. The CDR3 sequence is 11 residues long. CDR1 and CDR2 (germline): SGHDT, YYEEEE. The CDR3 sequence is CASSSGDTQYF. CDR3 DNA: TGTGCCAGCAGCTCAGGGGATACGCAGTATTTT. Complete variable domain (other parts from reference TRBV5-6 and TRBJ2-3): DAGVTQSPTHLIKTRGQQVTLRCSPKSGHDTVSWYQQALGQGPQFIFQYYEEEERQRGNFPDRFSGHQFPNYSSELNVNALLLGDSALYLCASSSGDTQYFGPGTRLTVL.

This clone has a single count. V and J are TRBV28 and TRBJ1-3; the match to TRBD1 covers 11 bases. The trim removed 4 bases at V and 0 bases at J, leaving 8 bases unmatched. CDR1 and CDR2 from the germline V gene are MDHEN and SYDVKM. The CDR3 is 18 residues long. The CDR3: CASSSGTGGRISGNTIYF. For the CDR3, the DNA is TGTGCCAGCAGTTCCGGGACAGGGGGTAGAATCTCTGGAAACACCATATATTTT.

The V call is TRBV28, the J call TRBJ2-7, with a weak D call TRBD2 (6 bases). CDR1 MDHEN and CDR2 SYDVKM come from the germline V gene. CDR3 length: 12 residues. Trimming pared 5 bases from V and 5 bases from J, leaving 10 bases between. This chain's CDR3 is CASSPGSHEQYF. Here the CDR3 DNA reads TGTGCCAGCAGTCCCGGGAGCCACGAGCAGTACTTC.

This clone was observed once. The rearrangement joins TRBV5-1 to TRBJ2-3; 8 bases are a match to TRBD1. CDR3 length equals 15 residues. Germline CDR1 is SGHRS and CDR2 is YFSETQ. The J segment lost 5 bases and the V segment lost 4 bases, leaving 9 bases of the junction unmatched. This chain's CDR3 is CASSRTGLFEDTQYF. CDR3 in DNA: TGCGCCAGCAGCAGGACAGGGTTATTCGAAGATACGCAGTATTTT.

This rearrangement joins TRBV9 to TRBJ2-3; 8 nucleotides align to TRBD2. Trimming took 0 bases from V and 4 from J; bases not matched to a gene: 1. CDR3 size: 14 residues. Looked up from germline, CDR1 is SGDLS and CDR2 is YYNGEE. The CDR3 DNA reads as TGTGCCAGCAGCGTAGCCGGGGGGGCAGATACGCAGTATTTT. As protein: CASSVAGGADTQYF.

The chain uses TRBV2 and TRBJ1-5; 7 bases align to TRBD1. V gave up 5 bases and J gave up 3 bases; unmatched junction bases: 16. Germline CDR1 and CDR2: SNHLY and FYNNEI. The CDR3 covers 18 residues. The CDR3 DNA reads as TGTGCCAGCAGTCCCCCGAGACAGGGAAGTTTGGACAATCAGCCCCAGCATTTT. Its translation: CASSPPRQGSLDNQPQHF.

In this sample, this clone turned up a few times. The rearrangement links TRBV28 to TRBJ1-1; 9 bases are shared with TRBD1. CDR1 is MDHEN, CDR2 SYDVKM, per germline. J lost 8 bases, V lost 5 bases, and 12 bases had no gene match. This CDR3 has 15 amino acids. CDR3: CASSSPGQGRSEAFF. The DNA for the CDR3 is TGTGCCAGCAGTAGCCCGGGACAGGGCCGGTCCGAAGCTTTCTTT.